This TCR beta chain was sequenced for a study of PD-L1 blockade in urothelial cancer. The authors spiked synthetic TCR analog templates into each PCR. The protocol was immunoSEQ multiplex PCR, while the TCRdb copy is restricted to in-frame clones and leaves out a portion. The sample has about 71,000 clones, about 89% seen once. The CDR3 runs to 14 residues. CDR1 and CDR2 from the germline V gene are LNHDA and SQIVND (reference sequence). With 9 bases removed from V and 1 base from J, the gap between germline ends came to 16 bases. The chain combines TRBV19 with TRBJ2-7; D possibly corresponds to TRBD2 (5 bases). The sequence was obtained from a man aged 60-69 years with urothelial cancer. The material sequenced was PBMCs, taken around atezolizumab (anti-PD-L1) treatment. CDR3 nucleotide sequence: TGTGCCAGCACATCAGGTCGGGATTCCTACGAGCAGTACTTC. This codes for CASTSGRDSYEQYF.